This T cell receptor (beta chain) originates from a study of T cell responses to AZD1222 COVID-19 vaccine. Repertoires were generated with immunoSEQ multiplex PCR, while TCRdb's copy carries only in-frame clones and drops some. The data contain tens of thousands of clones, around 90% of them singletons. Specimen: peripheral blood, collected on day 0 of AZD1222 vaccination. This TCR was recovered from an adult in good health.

The CDR3 spells CASSLPLATQYF. The CDR3 region has the DNA TGTGCCAGTAGCCTCCCACTAGCGACGCAGTATTTT. V and J are TRBV19 and TRBJ2-3; 7 positions agree with TRBD2. Germline loops: CDR1 LNHDA, CDR2 SQIVND (reference sequence). The CDR3 totals 12 residues. Trimming took 6 bases from V and 9 from J; bases not matched to a gene: 6.